A single sample gave rise to the 15 T cell receptor beta chains below, sequenced in a study of vaccination and CD4 T cells after COVID-19. Treatment in this sample: roughly ten-day PBMC culture with coronavirus spike peptide pools or control peptides (ViraFEST assay). The Oncomine TCR Beta short-read assay generated sequence data from the DNA of cultured CD4+ T cells. From the PCR reads, TCRdb called clonotypes with MiXCR, one entry per CDR3 protein. Among over 10,000 distinct CDR3 sequences, about a third were seen once, and the ten largest hold over 10%. The antigens of these receptors remain unknown. Input material: CD4+ T cells from blood, cultured in vitro. The receptors here all came from a human donor who had recovered from COVID-19.

The chain carries TRBV6-2 or TRBV6-3 and TRBJ1-5, with D perhaps TRBD1 (5 bases). This CDR3 region has 14 residues. V lost 4 bases to trimming and J lost 1 base, with 8 bases between them. CDR1 and CDR2 from the germline V gene are MNHEY and SVGEGT. The chain's CDR3 is CASSLRQSNQPQHF. As DNA, the CDR3 is TGTGCCAGCAGTTTGAGACAGAGCAATCAGCCCCAGCATTTT.

This clonotype has a single count. The gene calls are TRBV10-3 and TRBJ2-1; 7 nucleotides align to TRBD1. J was trimmed by 1 base and V by 6 bases; bases with no gene match: 0. CDR3 length: 13 amino acids. From germline, CDR1 is ENHRY and CDR2 SYGVKD. In nucleotides, the CDR3 is TGTGCCATCAGACAGGGGTCCTACAATGAGCAGTTCTTC. Translated, it gives CAIRQGSYNEQFF.

The chain carries TRBV7-8 and TRBJ2-2; D unresolved. The ends were cut back, 1 base at V and 2 bases at J, with 11 bases in the middle. The germline CDR1 and CDR2 sequences are SGHVS and FQNEAQ. The CDR3 sequence is 16 residues long. The DNA for the CDR3 is TGTGCCAGCAGCTTAGGGATATACCGTAACACCGGGGAGCTGTTTTTT. Protein product: CASSLGIYRNTGELFF.

Only one count was recorded for this clonotype. The chain is built from TRBV20-1 and TRBJ2-7; 7 positions agree with TRBD2. The CDR3 runs 14 residues. The ends lost 0 bases at V and 4 bases at J; junction bases unmatched: 6. Germline V gene lookup returns CDR1 DFQATT and CDR2 SNEGSKA (reference sequence). The CDR3 nucleotides read TGCAGTGCTAGAGACGCGGGAGAATCATACGAGCAGTACTTC. Its protein product is CSARDAGESYEQYF.

This clonotype was seen more than once but under ten times. The chain links TRBV6-1 to TRBJ1-6, with D possibly matching TRBD1 (5 bases). This CDR3 has 14 amino acids. Trimming pared 6 bases from V and 10 bases from J, leaving 16 bases between. Germline CDR1 is MNHNS and CDR2 is SASEGT. In DNA, the CDR3 is TGTGCCAGCAGCGACCTGGCAGGGAGATCACCCCTCCACTTT. Translating it yields CASSDLAGRSPLHF.

This clonotype has only one observation. This may be a read error, as it is one base from a much larger clone. Likely a read error: the CDR3 ends without its conserved phenylalanine or tryptophan. The rearrangement uses TRBV24-1 and TRBJ2-2, with TRBD1 as a possible D gene (6 bases). The CDR3 contains 14 residues. V was trimmed by 2 bases and J by 3 bases, leaving 6 bases between them. Germline CDR1 is KGHDR and CDR2 is SFDVKD. The CDR3 is CATSDYRDTGELFS. The CDR3 nucleotides are TGTGCCACCAGTGATTACAGGGACACCGGGGAGCTGTTTTCT.

This rearrangement joins TRBV20-1 to TRBJ2-5; D unclear. The CDR3 has 12 residues. Deletions cut 4 bases from V and 5 bases from J, with 11 bases between. CDR1 and CDR2 (germline): DFQATT, SNEGSKA (reference sequence). CDR3 protein: CSATRVGETQYF. The CDR3 DNA reads TGCAGTGCTACTCGGGTGGGGGAGACCCAGTACTTC.

The sample holds one count of this clonotype. V is TRBV20-1 and J is TRBJ2-1; a weak D match, TRBD2 (6 bases). The CDR3 is 16 residues long. The germline V gene encodes CDR1 DFQATT and CDR2 SNEGSKA (reference sequence). Between the trimmed V and J ends, which lost 0 bases and 5 bases, there was a span of 17 bases. CDR3 amino acids: CSARDWRDSSDNEQFF. DNA for the CDR3: TGCAGTGCTAGAGACTGGCGGGACTCCTCAGACAATGAGCAGTTCTTC.

This clonotype rates as large. The chain links TRBV11-3 to TRBJ1-2; D perhaps matches TRBD1 (5 bases). The germline V gene has CDR1 SGHNT and CDR2 YENEEA. With 2 bases removed from V and 4 bases from J, the gap between germline ends came to 23 bases. The CDR3 is 18 amino acids. The chain's CDR3 is CASSLSRHCRESFYGYTF. The CDR3 region has the DNA TGTGCCAGCAGCTTATCCCGACACTGCAGGGAGAGTTTCTATGGCTACACCTTC.

The chain links TRBV19 to TRBJ2-1, with 10 positions matching TRBD1. The CDR3 loop spans 15 amino acids. Germline CDR1 reads LNHDA; CDR2 reads SQIVND (reference sequence). V lost 4 bases to trimming and J lost 7 bases; unmatched junction nucleotides: 7. The CDR3 sequence is CASSNPGQGINEQFF. The CDR3 DNA is TGTGCCAGTAGTAATCCGGGACAGGGGATTAATGAGCAGTTCTTC.

The chain is built from TRBV4-1 and TRBJ2-5; D is perhaps TRBD1 or TRBD2 (5 bases each). The germline V and J ends were trimmed by 0 bases and 1 base, with 9 bases remaining between them. CDR3 size: 15 residues. Germline CDR1 is MGHRA and CDR2 is YSYEKL. The CDR3 coding sequence is TGCGCCAGCAGCCAAGATGGGGGAGTCCAAGAGACCCAGTACTTC. It yields the protein CASSQDGGVQETQYF.

The rearrangement uses TRBV7-2 and TRBJ2-1; the D is unclear. Between the trimmed V and J ends, which lost 2 bases and 2 bases, there was a span of 10 bases. CDR1 and CDR2 from the germline V gene are SGHTA and FQGNSA. The CDR3 covers 15 residues. For the CDR3, the DNA is TGTGCCAGCAGCTTAATGCCGGGCACCTACAATGAGCAGTTCTTC. Its protein is CASSLMPGTYNEQFF. The entire variable domain, with the rest obtained from reference TRBV7-2 and TRBJ2-1, is as follows: GAGVSQSPSNKVTEKGKDVELRCDPISGHTALYWYRQSLGQGLEFLIYFQGNSAPDKSGLPSDRFSAERTGGSVSTLTIQRTQQEDSAVYLCASSLMPGTYNEQFFGPGTRLTVL.

The V gene is TRBV6-1, the J gene TRBJ2-5, with D perhaps assigned TRBD1 or TRBD2 (6 bases each). The CDR3 is 15 amino acids. Germline assignment: CDR1 MNHNS and CDR2 SASEGT. The V and J ends lost 7 bases and 2 bases respectively, with 17 bases between them. CDR3 nucleotide sequence: TGTGCCAGCACCGAAATCGGGGGCCCGCAAGAGACCCAGTACTTC. Translated, it gives CASTEIGGPQETQYF.

The chain recombines TRBV11-3 with TRBJ2-1, with D possibly TRBD1 on 6 matching bases. The CDR3 spans 14 residues. The V end lost 5 bases, the J end lost 10 bases, and 18 bases lay between the germline ends. Germline CDR1 and CDR2: SGHNT and YENEEA. The CDR3 DNA reads as TGTGCCAGCAGCCGTAGGCAGGGGATACAAGAGCAGTTCTTC. Its translation is CASSRRQGIQEQFF.

This clonotype was seen a few times. The rearrangement uses TRBV27 and TRBJ2-7, with D unclear. Trimming shortened V by 9 bases and J by 6 bases, and 15 bases separated the two germline ends. This CDR3 is 12 amino acids long. Germline-derived CDR1 and CDR2 are MNHEY and SMNVEV (reference sequence). CDR3 DNA sequence: TGTGCCAGGTTATTCAGAGCTGGCGAGCAGTACTTC. As protein: CARLFRAGEQYF.